The clone carrying this T cell receptor beta chain was seen more than once but under ten times. The CDR3 contains 14 residues. Trimming cost V 5 bases and J 6 bases; bases outside gene matches: 9. CDR1 is SGHTA, CDR2 FQGNSA, per germline. The sample comes from a study of blood T cells in healthy people across ages. PCR was performed a second time for about 7 to 12 cycles using a sample-barcoded 5' primer and a J-beta primer mix. MiXCR was run by TCRdb on the 5' RACE reads, yielding one entry per CDR3 protein. In the table there are 1 million to 1.2 million distinct CDR3 sequences, 35% to 45% of which are singletons.

The receptor comes from a man aged 18 to 30 in good health. The sample was blood. The J gene is TRBJ1-2, the V gene TRBV7-2; 7 bases match TRBD1. CDR3 residues: CASSTGQPSNGYTF. CDR3 nucleotides: TGTGCCAGCAGCACGGGACAGCCCAGCAATGGCTACACCTTC.